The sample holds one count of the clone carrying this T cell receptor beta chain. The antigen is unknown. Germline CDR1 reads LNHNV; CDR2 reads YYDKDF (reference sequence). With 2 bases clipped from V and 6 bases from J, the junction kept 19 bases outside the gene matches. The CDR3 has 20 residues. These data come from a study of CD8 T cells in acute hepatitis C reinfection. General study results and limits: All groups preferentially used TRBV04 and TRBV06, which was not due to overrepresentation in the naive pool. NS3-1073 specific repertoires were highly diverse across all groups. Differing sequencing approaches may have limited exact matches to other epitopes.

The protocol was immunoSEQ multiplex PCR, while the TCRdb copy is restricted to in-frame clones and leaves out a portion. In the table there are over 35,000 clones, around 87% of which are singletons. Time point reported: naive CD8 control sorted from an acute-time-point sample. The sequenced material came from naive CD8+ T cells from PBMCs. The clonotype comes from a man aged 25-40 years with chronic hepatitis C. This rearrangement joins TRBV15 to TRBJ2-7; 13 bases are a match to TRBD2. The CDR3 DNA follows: TGTGCCACCAGCAGACCCCCGGGGGCGGGACTAGCGGGGAGGGCGTCCGAGCAGTACTTC. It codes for CATSRPPGAGLAGRASEQYF.